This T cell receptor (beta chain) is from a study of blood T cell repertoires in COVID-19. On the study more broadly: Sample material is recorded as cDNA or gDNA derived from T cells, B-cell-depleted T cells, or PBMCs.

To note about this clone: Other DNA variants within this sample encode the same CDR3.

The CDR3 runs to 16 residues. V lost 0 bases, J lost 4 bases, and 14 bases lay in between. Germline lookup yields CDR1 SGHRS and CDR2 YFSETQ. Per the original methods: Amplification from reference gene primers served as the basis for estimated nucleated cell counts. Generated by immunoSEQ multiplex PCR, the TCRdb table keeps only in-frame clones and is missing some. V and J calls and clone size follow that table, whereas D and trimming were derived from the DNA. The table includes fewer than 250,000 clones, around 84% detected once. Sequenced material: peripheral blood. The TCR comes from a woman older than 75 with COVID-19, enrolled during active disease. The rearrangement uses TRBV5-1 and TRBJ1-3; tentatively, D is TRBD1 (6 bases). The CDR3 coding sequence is TGCGCCAGCAGCTTGGCCGGACAGCAGGCCGGAAACACCATATATTTT. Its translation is CASSLAGQQAGNTIYF. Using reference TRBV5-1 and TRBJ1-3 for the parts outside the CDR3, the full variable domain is KAGVTQTPRYLIKTRGQQVTLSCSPISGHRSVSWYQQTPGQGLQFLFEYFSETQRNKGNFPGRFSGRQFSNSRSEMNVSTLELGDSALYLCASSLAGQQAGNTIYFGEGSWLTVV.